These T cell receptor beta chains were read from a single sample in a study of blood T cell repertoires in COVID-19. Assay used: immunoSEQ multiplex PCR; TCRdb lists only in-frame clones, some missing. The table has about 64,000 clones, approximately 78% seen once. Sequencing was performed on peripheral blood. Receptors originate from a human donor in a cohort sampled during active COVID-19. Each CDR3 is given with its conserved first and last residue. Each record gives: D gene, J gene, V gene, clone size, CDR3 protein, CDR3 DNA. The D gene is left open where the match is weak. Size is omitted from some rows. Given values are once, few, many or a class for expanded clones.

>TRBD2|TRBJ2-2|TRBV6-6|.
CASLGGGTTGELFF
TGTGCCAGCTTGGGCGGGGGGACGACCGGGGAGCTGTTTTTT
>.|TRBJ2-3|TRBV5-4|once
CASSIRQNPTADTQYF
TGTGCCAGCAGCATTCGTCAAAACCCAACGGCAGATACGCAGTATTTT
>TRBD1|TRBJ1-6|TRBV19|.
CASRLTGGNSPLHF
TGTGCCAGTAGGCTTACAGGGGGGAATTCACCCCTCCACTTT
>TRBD1|TRBJ1-1|TRBV18|.
CASSADRGAEAFF
TGTGCCAGCTCAGCGGACAGGGGAGCTGAAGCTTTCTTT
>.|TRBJ1-2|TRBV28|.
CASSFQGRWDGYTF
TGTGCCAGCAGTTTTCAGGGCCGTTGGGATGGCTACACCTTC
>TRBD1|TRBJ2-5|TRBV2|few
CASTSDRGQQETQYF
TGTGCCAGCACTTCGGACAGGGGGCAACAAGAGACCCAGTACTTC
>.|TRBJ1-1|TRBV30|.
CAWSREGTEAFF
TGTGCCTGGTCTAGGGAGGGCACTGAAGCTTTCTTT
>TRBD2|TRBJ2-1|TRBV3-1/TRBV3-2|.
CASSQGEGLFLFF
TGTGCCAGCAGCCAAGGGGAGGGGCTCTTTCTGTTCTTC
>TRBD1|TRBJ1-3|TRBV6-6|once
CASSYSGQGTGNTIYF
TGTGCCAGCAGTTACTCCGGACAGGGTACTGGAAACACCATATATTTT
>.|TRBJ2-5|TRBV2|.
CASSVNGREETQYF
TGTGCCAGCAGTGTTAATGGGCGTGAAGAGACCCAGTACTTC
>.|TRBJ2-5|TRBV10-3|.
CAIRGGEETQYF
TGTGCCATCAGAGGCGGGGAGGAGACCCAGTACTTC
>.|TRBJ1-6|TRBV19|few
CASRLYNSPLHF
TGTGCCAGTAGACTCTATAATTCACCCCTCCACTTT
>.|TRBJ1-3|TRBV19|.
CASSTGLPGNTIYF
TGTGCCAGTAGTACGGGACTGCCAGGAAACACCATATATTTT
>.|TRBJ2-4|TRBV28|.
CASSLGQVNIQYF
TGTGCCAGCAGTTTGGGTCAGGTAAACATTCAGTACTTC
>.|TRBJ2-5|TRBV10-3|.
CAIGAPSETQYF
TGTGCCATAGGGGCTCCCTCTGAGACCCAGTACTTC
>.|TRBJ2-2|TRBV5-6|.
CASSLAGTGELFF
TGTGCCAGCAGCTTGGCAGGCACCGGGGAGCTGTTTTTT
>.|TRBJ1-5|TRBV5-6|.
CASSHGLLEGQPQHF
TGTGCCAGCAGCCACGGACTCTTAGAGGGTCAGCCCCAGCATTTT
>.|TRBJ1-1|TRBV12-3/TRBV12-4|.
CASSLRGVTEAFF
TGTGCCAGCAGTTTACGGGGGGTCACTGAAGCTTTCTTT